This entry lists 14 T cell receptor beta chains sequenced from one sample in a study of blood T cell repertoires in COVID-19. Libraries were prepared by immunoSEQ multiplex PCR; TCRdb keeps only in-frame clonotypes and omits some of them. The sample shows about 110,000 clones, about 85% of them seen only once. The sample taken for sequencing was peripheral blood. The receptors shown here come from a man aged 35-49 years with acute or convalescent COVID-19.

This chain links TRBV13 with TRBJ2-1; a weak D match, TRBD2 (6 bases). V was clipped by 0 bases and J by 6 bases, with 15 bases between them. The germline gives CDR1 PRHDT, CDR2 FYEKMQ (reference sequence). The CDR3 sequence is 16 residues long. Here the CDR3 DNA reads TGTGCCAGCAGCTTAGGGCGGGACGCCTGGGTCAATGAGCAGTTCTTC. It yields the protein CASSLGRDAWVNEQFF.

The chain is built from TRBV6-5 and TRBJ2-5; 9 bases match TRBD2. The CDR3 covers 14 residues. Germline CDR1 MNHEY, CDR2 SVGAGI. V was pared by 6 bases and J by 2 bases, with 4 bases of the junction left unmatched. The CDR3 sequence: CASRRRGGQETQYF. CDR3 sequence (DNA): TGTGCCAGCAGAAGGCGGGGGGGTCAAGAGACCCAGTACTTC.

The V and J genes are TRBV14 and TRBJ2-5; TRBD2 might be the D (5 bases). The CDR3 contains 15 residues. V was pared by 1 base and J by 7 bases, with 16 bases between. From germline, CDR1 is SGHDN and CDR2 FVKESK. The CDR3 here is CASSQVQRSGRTQYF. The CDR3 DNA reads TGTGCCAGCAGCCAAGTTCAGCGGTCTGGGAGGACCCAGTACTTC.

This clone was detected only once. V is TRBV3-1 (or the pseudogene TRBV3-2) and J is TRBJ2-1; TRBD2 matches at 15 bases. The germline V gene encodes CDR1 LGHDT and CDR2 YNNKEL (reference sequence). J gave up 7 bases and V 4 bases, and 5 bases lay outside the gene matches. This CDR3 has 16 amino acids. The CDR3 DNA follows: TGTGCCAGCAGCCGGGGACTAGCGGGAGGAGGGAATGAGCAGTTCTTC. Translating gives CASSRGLAGGGNEQFF.

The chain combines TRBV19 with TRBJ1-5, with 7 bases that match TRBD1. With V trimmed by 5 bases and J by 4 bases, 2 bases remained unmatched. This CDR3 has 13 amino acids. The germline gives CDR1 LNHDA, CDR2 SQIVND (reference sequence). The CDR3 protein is CASSPQGNQPQHF. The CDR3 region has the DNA TGTGCCAGTAGTCCACAGGGGAATCAGCCCCAGCATTTT. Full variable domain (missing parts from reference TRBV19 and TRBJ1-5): DGGITQSPKYLFRKEGQNVTLSCEQNLNHDAMYWYRQDPGQGLRLIYYSQIVNDFQKGDIAEGYSVSREKKESFPLTVTSAQKNPTAFYLCASSPQGNQPQHFGDGTRLSIL.

CDR3 sequence (DNA): TGTGCCAGCAGTTACTCGGGGACAGGGAGTTACGAGCAGTACTTC. Amino acids: CASSYSGTGSYEQYF. The chain has TRBV6-6 and TRBJ2-7; TRBD1 agrees at 9 bases. The trim removed 0 bases at V and 4 bases at J, leaving 4 bases unmatched. The CDR3 runs 15 residues. Germline V gene data show CDR1 as MNHNY and CDR2 as SVGAGI (reference sequence).

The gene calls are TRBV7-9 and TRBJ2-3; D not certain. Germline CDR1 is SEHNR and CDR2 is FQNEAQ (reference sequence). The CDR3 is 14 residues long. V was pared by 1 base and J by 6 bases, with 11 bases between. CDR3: CASSLVSVLDTQYF. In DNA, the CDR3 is TGTGCCAGCAGCTTAGTATCAGTATTGGATACGCAGTATTTT.

CDR3 region: CASSPRPDTNYGYTF. The CDR3 DNA reads as TGTGCCAGCTCACCACGTCCGGACACTAACTATGGCTACACCTTC. The rearrangement links TRBV18 to TRBJ1-2, with D maybe TRBD1 (5 bases). V shed 1 base and J shed 0 bases, with 9 bases lying between them. This CDR3 is built from 15 residues. Germline V gene sequence: CDR1 KGHSH, CDR2 LQKENI.

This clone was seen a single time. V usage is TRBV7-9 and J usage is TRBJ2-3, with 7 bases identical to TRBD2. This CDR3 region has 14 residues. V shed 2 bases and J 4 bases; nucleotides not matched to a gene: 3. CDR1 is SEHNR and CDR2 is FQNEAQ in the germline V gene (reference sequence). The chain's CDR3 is CASSLTAGADTQYF. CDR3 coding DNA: TGTGCCAGCAGCTTAACCGCGGGGGCAGATACGCAGTATTTT.

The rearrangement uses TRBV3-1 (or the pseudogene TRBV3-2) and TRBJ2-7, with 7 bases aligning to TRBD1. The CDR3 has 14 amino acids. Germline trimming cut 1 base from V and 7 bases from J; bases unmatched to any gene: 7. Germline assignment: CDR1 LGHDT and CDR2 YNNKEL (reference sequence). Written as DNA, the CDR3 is TGTGCCAGCAGCCAAGGAGGGGGCTCCGGGGAGCAGTACTTC. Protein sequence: CASSQGGGSGEQYF.

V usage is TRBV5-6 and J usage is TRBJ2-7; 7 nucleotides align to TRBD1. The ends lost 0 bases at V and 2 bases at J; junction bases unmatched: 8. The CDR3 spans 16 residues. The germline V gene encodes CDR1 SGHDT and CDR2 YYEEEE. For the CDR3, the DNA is TGTGCCAGCAGCTTGGACAGGGGTAGAATCCCCTACGAGCAGTACTTC. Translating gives CASSLDRGRIPYEQYF.

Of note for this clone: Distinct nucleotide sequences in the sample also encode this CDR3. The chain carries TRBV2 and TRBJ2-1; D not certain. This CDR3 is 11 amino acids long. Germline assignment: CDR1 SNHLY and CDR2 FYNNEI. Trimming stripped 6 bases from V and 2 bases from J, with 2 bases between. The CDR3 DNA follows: TGTGCCAGCAGCGCCTACAATGAGCAGTTCTTC. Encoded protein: CASSAYNEQFF. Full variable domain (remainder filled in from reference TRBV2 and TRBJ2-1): EPEVTQTPSHQVTQMGQEVILRCVPISNHLYFYWYRQILGQKVEFLVSFYNNEISEKSEIFDDQFSVERPDGSNFTLKIRSTKLEDSAMYFCASSAYNEQFFGPGTRLTVL.

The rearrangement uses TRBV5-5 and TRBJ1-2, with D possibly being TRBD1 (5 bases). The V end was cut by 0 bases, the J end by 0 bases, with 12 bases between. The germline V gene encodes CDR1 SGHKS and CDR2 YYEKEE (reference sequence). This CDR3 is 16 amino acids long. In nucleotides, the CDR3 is TGTGCCAGCAGCTTGGTTCTGACAGAAGCTAACTATGGCTACACCTTC. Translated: CASSLVLTEANYGYTF. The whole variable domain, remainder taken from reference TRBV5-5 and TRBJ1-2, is DAGVTQSPTHLIKTRGQQVTLRCSPISGHKSVSWYQQVLGQGPQFIFQYYEKEERGRGNFPDRFSARQFPNYSSELNVNALLLGDSALYLCASSLVLTEANYGYTFGSGTRLTVV.

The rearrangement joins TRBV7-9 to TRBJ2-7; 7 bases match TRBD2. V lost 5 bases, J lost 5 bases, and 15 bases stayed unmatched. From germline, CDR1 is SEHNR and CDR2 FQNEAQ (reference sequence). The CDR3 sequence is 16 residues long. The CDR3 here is CASSAGREYDGDEQYF. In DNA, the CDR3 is TGTGCCAGCAGCGCGGGGCGGGAGTATGATGGGGACGAGCAGTACTTC.